These 28 T cell receptor beta chains came from one sample sequenced in a study of cytomegalovirus exposure and HLA in healthy donors. Both 60 Vbeta primers and 13 Jbeta primers went into the PCR. The repertoire was sequenced with immunoSEQ multiplex PCR; TCRdb's copy has only in-frame clones and lacks some. This repertoire includes roughly 82,000 clones. Material for sequencing was PBMCs. Receptors were obtained from a woman in her fifties or sixties in good health and CMV-seronegative.

The chain is built from TRBV29-1 and TRBJ2-1; TRBD2 matches at 10 bases. With V trimmed by 0 bases and J by 2 bases, 7 bases remained unmatched. Germline CDR1 SQVTM, CDR2 ANQGSEA. This CDR3 comprises 17 residues. CDR3 coding DNA: TGCAGCGTTGAAGACCCGCAGCGGGAGGGGGCCTACAATGAGCAGTTCTTC. Protein sequence: CSVEDPQREGAYNEQFF.

The chain uses TRBV28 and TRBJ1-1; 10 nucleotides line up with TRBD1. V lost 6 bases, J lost 1 base, and 11 bases stayed unmatched. The CDR3 loop spans 17 amino acids. Germline CDR1 is MDHEN and CDR2 is SYDVKM. The CDR3 here is CASSPSGTGEKNTEAFF. The DNA of the CDR3 is TGTGCCAGCAGCCCCTCCGGGACAGGGGAAAAGAACACTGAAGCTTTCTTT.

This chain uses TRBV2 with TRBJ2-1; TRBD2 agrees at 10 bases. CDR1 is SNHLY, CDR2 FYNNEI, per germline. This CDR3 region has 18 residues. V gave up 5 bases and J gave up 0 bases; unmatched junction bases: 10. As DNA, the CDR3 is TGTGCCAGCAGTTACGGACTAGCGGACGAAAGCTCCTACAATGAGCAGTTCTTC. Amino acids: CASSYGLADESSYNEQFF.

The chain recombines TRBV7-6 with TRBJ1-4; 9 bases are shared with TRBD1. The CDR3 has 16 residues. The V segment lost 4 bases and the J segment 7 bases; nucleotides outside the gene matches: 10. Germline values: CDR1 SGHVS, CDR2 FNYEAQ. The chain's CDR3 is CASSYTTPGQGEKLFF. The CDR3, as DNA: TGTGCCAGCAGCTATACTACCCCGGGACAGGGTGAAAAACTGTTTTTT.

The chain couples TRBV5-1 to TRBJ2-1, with 9 bases lining up with TRBD2. Germline-derived CDR1 and CDR2 are SGHRS and YFSETQ. The CDR3 is 15 residues long. With V trimmed by 2 bases and J by 4 bases, 4 bases remained unmatched. The DNA for the CDR3 is TGCGCCAGCAGCTTCAGCGGGAGGAATTACAATGAGCAGTTCTTC. The encoded protein is CASSFSGRNYNEQFF.

The chain couples TRBV7-9 to TRBJ1-5, with D possibly matching TRBD1 (5 bases). The CDR3 runs to 13 residues. V was cut by 4 bases and J by 5 bases, with 9 bases left in between. From germline, CDR1 is SEHNR and CDR2 FQNEAQ (reference sequence). The CDR3 DNA is TGTGCCAGCAGCTGGGGGGAGTATCAGCCCCAGCATTTT. This sequence encodes CASSWGEYQPQHF.

The chain recombines TRBV11-2 with TRBJ2-3, with 13 nucleotides matching TRBD2. Germline values: CDR1 SGHAT, CDR2 FQNNGV. CDR3 length: 17 amino acids. Germline trimming cut 0 bases from V and 5 bases from J; bases unmatched to any gene: 5. The CDR3: CASSLEWTSGSLDTQYF. The CDR3 DNA reads as TGTGCCAGCAGCTTAGAATGGACTAGCGGGAGTTTAGATACGCAGTATTTT.

CDR3 DNA: TGTGCCAGCTCACTGGACAGGGGTAACGAGCAGTACTTC. Protein sequence: CASSLDRGNEQYF. The genes are TRBV18 and TRBJ2-7; 9 nucleotides line up with TRBD1. The germline gives CDR1 KGHSH, CDR2 LQKENI. After removal of 4 bases from V and 5 bases from J, the junction contained 3 bases not matched to a gene. This CDR3 is 13 amino acids long.

V usage is TRBV28 and J usage is TRBJ1-6; 7 bases fit TRBD1. V was pared by 2 bases and J by 4 bases, with 8 bases of the junction left unmatched. Germline-derived CDR1 and CDR2 are MDHEN and SYDVKM. The CDR3 sequence is 17 residues long. In DNA, the CDR3 is TGTGCCAGCAGTTTACGGAGGGGGCCACCTTATAATTCACCCCTCCACTTT. It is translated as CASSLRRGPPYNSPLHF.

The rearrangement uses TRBV2 and TRBJ2-3; a weak D match, TRBD1 (5 bases). The CDR3 length is 14 residues. The ends were cut back, 6 bases at V and 2 bases at J, with 12 bases in the middle. CDR1 is SNHLY and CDR2 is FYNNEI in the germline V gene. The CDR3 nucleotides read TGTGCCAGCAGCTCCCAGGGTACCACAGATACGCAGTATTTT. It encodes CASSSQGTTDTQYF.

This sequence joins TRBV5-4 and TRBJ2-7, with 16 bases aligning to TRBD2. The CDR3 runs 17 residues. The germline CDR1 and CDR2 sequences are SGHNT and YYREEE (reference sequence). Trimming at V came to 4 bases and at J to 3 bases, leaving 7 bases not matched to a gene. Written as DNA, the CDR3 is TGTGCCAGCAGCCAGGGACTAGCGGGAGGGCAACTCTACGAGCAGTACTTC. This translates into CASSQGLAGGQLYEQYF. The full variable domain, completed using reference TRBV5-4 and TRBJ2-7, is ETGVTQSPTHLIKTRGQQVTLRCSSQSGHNTVSWYQQALGQGPQFIFQYYREEENGRGNFPPRFSGLQFPNYSSELNVNALELDDSALYLCASSQGLAGGQLYEQYFGPGTRLTVT.

The CDR3 sequence: CASSPNRGDEQFF. DNA of the CDR3: TGTGCCAGCAGCCCGAACAGGGGGGATGAGCAGTTCTTC. V and J are TRBV5-4 and TRBJ2-1; 8 bases map to TRBD1. Germline CDR1 SGHNT, CDR2 YYREEE (reference sequence). This CDR3 has 13 amino acids. The J segment lost 8 bases and the V segment lost 4 bases, leaving 5 bases of the junction unmatched.

The chain is built from TRBV7-8 and TRBJ1-2; 7 nucleotides agree with TRBD1. The CDR3 extends over 16 amino acids. Germline V CDR1 and CDR2: SGHVS, FQNEAQ. V lost 1 base, J lost 4 bases, and 9 bases stayed unmatched. The CDR3 here is CASSLGQGVVSYGYTF. In DNA form, the CDR3 reads TGTGCCAGCAGCTTAGGACAGGGAGTAGTTAGCTATGGCTACACCTTC.

The CDR3 sequence: CASSLRGQETQYF. CDR3 bases: TGTGCCAGCAGCTTAAGGGGACAAGAGACCCAGTACTTC. This rearrangement joins TRBV11-2 to TRBJ2-5; tentatively, D is TRBD1 (5 bases). This CDR3 region has 13 residues. V was trimmed by 2 bases and J by 2 bases, leaving 6 bases between them. Germline V gives CDR1 SGHAT, CDR2 FQNNGV. Variable domain in full (rest from reference TRBV11-2 and TRBJ2-5): EAGVAQSPRYKIIEKRQSVAFWCNPISGHATLYWYQQILGQGPKLLIQFQNNGVVDDSQLPKDRFSAERLKGVDSTLKIQPAKLEDSAVYLCASSLRGQETQYFGPGTRLLVL.

The rearrangement joins TRBV5-6 to TRBJ2-5; tentative D call: TRBD1 (6 bases). Trimming pared 1 base from V and 0 bases from J, leaving 10 bases between. This CDR3 region has 15 residues. Germline loops: CDR1 SGHDT, CDR2 YYEEEE. In DNA, the CDR3 is TGTGCCAGCAGCTTGCAGGGGACAAACCAAGAGACCCAGTACTTC. Protein: CASSLQGTNQETQYF.

The V gene is TRBV27, the J gene TRBJ2-7; D is unclear. V was pared by 4 bases and J by 4 bases, with 17 bases between. Germline values: CDR1 MNHEY, CDR2 SMNVEV (reference sequence). The CDR3 runs 15 residues. The chain's CDR3 is CASSSPPRSTYEQYF. CDR3 in DNA: TGTGCCAGCAGTTCCCCACCGAGATCTACTTACGAGCAGTACTTC.

The chain combines TRBV18 with TRBJ2-1; D perhaps matches TRBD1 (7 bases). CDR1 is KGHSH, CDR2 LQKENI, per germline. V was clipped by 4 bases and J by 6 bases, with 13 bases between them. The CDR3 runs 14 residues. CDR3 DNA sequence: TGTGCCAGCTCACGGCAGGGGGGTGGCAATGAGCAGTTCTTC. Amino acids: CASSRQGGGNEQFF.

The chain has TRBV15 and TRBJ2-3; TRBD2 aligns across 9 bases. CDR3 length equals 18 residues. The germline gives CDR1 LNHNV, CDR2 YYDKDF (reference sequence). The J segment lost 7 bases and the V segment lost 0 bases, leaving 14 bases of the junction unmatched. The CDR3 sequence: CATSRDSLSGSFRNTQYF. The CDR3 coding sequence is TGTGCCACCAGCAGAGATTCCCTTAGCGGGAGCTTCCGAAATACGCAGTATTTT.

CDR3 residues: CAWSLGNTQYF. DNA of the CDR3: TGTGCCTGGAGTCTAGGCAATACGCAGTATTTT. The rearrangement joins TRBV30 to TRBJ2-3; no reliable D call. Looked up from germline, CDR1 is GTSNPN and CDR2 is SVGIG (reference sequence). V was cut by 2 bases and J by 7 bases, with 7 bases left in between. The CDR3 has 11 residues.

The V and J genes are TRBV18 and TRBJ2-5; D perhaps matches TRBD2 (6 bases). Germline V gene sequence: CDR1 KGHSH, CDR2 LQKENI. The CDR3 runs 13 residues. Trimming left V 6 bases short and J 4 bases short, with 12 bases between. DNA for the CDR3: TGTGCCAGCTCTTCTGGGACTGCAGAGACCCAGTACTTC. This encodes CASSSGTAETQYF.

CDR3 sequence: CASSVSRGNEQFF. The CDR3 coding sequence is TGTGCCAGCAGTGTCTCTCGGGGCAATGAGCAGTTCTTC. The chain uses TRBV28 and TRBJ2-1, with D perhaps matching TRBD2 (5 bases). CDR1 MDHEN and CDR2 SYDVKM come from the germline V gene. This CDR3 has 13 amino acids. The germline V and J ends were trimmed by 5 bases and 6 bases, with 11 bases remaining between them.

The rearrangement links TRBV5-8 to TRBJ1-6; unclear D gene. The CDR3 runs 16 residues. Trimming left V 4 bases short and J 10 bases short, with 21 bases between. The V gene's germline CDR1 is SGHTS and CDR2 YDEGEE. The CDR3 sequence is CASSPPGVRGSSPLHF. CDR3 DNA sequence: TGTGCCAGCAGCCCCCCCGGTGTCCGGGGATCATCACCCCTCCACTTT.

The J gene is TRBJ1-2, the V gene TRBV28; 7 nucleotides line up with TRBD1. CDR3 size: 16 residues. J gave up 3 bases and V 6 bases, and 13 bases lay outside the gene matches. Germline CDR1 and CDR2: MDHEN and SYDVKM. The CDR3 is CASSAGDRNMDYGYTF. The DNA of the CDR3 is TGTGCCAGCAGCGCAGGGGACAGAAACATGGACTATGGCTACACCTTC.

The chain joins TRBV7-8 to TRBJ2-7, with 7 bases fitting TRBD1. Germline CDR1 is SGHVS and CDR2 is FQNEAQ. V dropped 4 bases and J dropped 9; count of bases not matched to a gene: 12. The CDR3 has 14 residues. Written as DNA, the CDR3 is TGTGCCAGCAGCTCGGAGCTTGGGACAGTAAGGCAGTACTTC. This gives the protein CASSSELGTVRQYF.

With respect to this clone: In the same sample, other DNA sequences code for this CDR3. The chain combines TRBV19 with TRBJ2-7; 7 nucleotides agree with TRBD2. The junction had 13 bases not matched to a gene; V was cut back by 6 bases and J by 8 bases. The CDR3 covers 14 residues. Germline lookup yields CDR1 LNHDA and CDR2 SQIVND (reference sequence). CDR3 nucleotide sequence: TGTGCCAGTAGCATCCCATCGGGGGAGGGCAAGCAGTACTTC. As protein: CASSIPSGEGKQYF.

The rearrangement links TRBV19 to TRBJ2-5, with a weak D call TRBD1 (6 bases). The CDR3 loop spans 13 amino acids. Germline V lookup: CDR1 LNHDA, CDR2 SQIVND (reference sequence). V was pared by 3 bases and J by 9 bases, with 14 bases between. The CDR3 nucleotides are TGTGCCAGTAGTATGGGGGACACAGGATCCCAGTACTTC. This encodes CASSMGDTGSQYF. The variable domain in full, with the rest retrieved from reference TRBV19 and TRBJ2-5, is DGGITQSPKYLFRKEGQNVTLSCEQNLNHDAMYWYRQDPGQGLRLIYYSQIVNDFQKGDIAEGYSVSREKKESFPLTVTSAQKNPTAFYLCASSMGDTGSQYFGPGTRLLVL.

V is TRBV10-1 and J is TRBJ2-7, with D maybe TRBD1 (6 bases). The germline CDR1 and CDR2 sequences are WNHNN and SYGVQD (reference sequence). V was trimmed by 6 bases and J by 2 bases, leaving 11 bases between them. This CDR3 is 13 amino acids long. The CDR3 spells CASSKGVAYEQYF. The CDR3 DNA reads TGCGCCAGCAGCAAGGGGGTGGCCTACGAGCAGTACTTC.

V usage is TRBV6-1 and J usage is TRBJ2-7; 12 bases map to TRBD2. The CDR3 length is 14 residues. After removal of 3 bases from V and 3 bases from J, the junction contained 0 bases not matched to a gene. From germline, CDR1 is MNHNS and CDR2 SASEGT. The CDR3 spells CASSETSGSYEQYF. The CDR3 nucleotides read TGTGCCAGCAGTGAGACTAGCGGGAGCTACGAGCAGTACTTC.